The T cell receptor beta chain described here comes from a study (TCRdb year 2016). This clonotype was seen many times. Its target antigen remains unknown. One base away there is no much larger clone; base qualities are not given. The method was RT-PCR. Sequenced on an Illumina MiSeq. Using fastp at Q25 and MiXCR, TCRdb reprocessed the public reads and kept productive beta chains. Rows matching on CDR3 protein sequence are summarized as one entry with the most common DNA and genes. This sample comprises about 700,000 distinct CDR3 sequences, 14% of them detected only once. The ten largest make up 3.6% of the sample. Taken from cysteine to phenylalanine, the CDR3 has 14 residues. Of all the DNA, just the CDR3 is kept, 42 bases in frame from base 1. Cut back by 1 base and 4 bases, the V and J ends lie 9 bases apart. Based on the germline V gene, the CDR1 and CDR2 sequences are SGDLS and YYNGEE.

The chain is encoded by TRBV9 joined to TRBJ1-3, with no D gene named confidently. The sequencing sample was made of memory CD4+ T cells from blood. The clonotype was recovered from a female donor in good health, serving as a healthy control. The bases read TGTGCCAGCAGCGTAATGGGAACCGGAAACACCATATATTTT. Translated, it reads CASSVMGTGNTIYF.